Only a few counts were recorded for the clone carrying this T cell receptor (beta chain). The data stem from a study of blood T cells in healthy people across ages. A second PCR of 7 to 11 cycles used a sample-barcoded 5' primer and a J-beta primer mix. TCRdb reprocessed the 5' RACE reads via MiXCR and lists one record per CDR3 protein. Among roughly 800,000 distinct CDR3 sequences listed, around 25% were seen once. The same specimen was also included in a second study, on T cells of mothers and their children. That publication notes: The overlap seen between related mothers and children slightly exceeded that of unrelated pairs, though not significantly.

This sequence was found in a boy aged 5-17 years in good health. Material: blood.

The CDR3, as DNA: TGCGCCAGCAGCCAAGAGCGGGGGGGCCTGAATGAGCAGTTCTTC. Its translation: CASSQERGGLNEQFF. The rearrangement uses TRBV4-3 and TRBJ2-1, with TRBD2 matching 9 bases. CDR1 and CDR2 (germline): LGHNA, YSLEER. The V segment lost 0 bases and the J segment 7 bases; nucleotides outside the gene matches: 4. This CDR3 comprises 15 residues.